This is a list of T cell receptor beta chains from one sample in a study of cytomegalovirus exposure and HLA in healthy donors. Some clones are missing from TCRdb's copy, which holds only in-frame ones; the method was immunoSEQ multiplex PCR. The data contain 90,000 to 140,000 clones, 65% to 90% of them seen just once; the ten biggest clones take up about 6.9%. Sequenced sample: PBMCs. The receptors stem from a man aged 25 to 45 in good health and CMV-seropositive. The CDR3 runs from the conserved cysteine through the conserved F or W. D genes are given only for firm matches. The size field is filled for only some rows; it gives once, few, many or a size class.

j_gene	abundance	v_gene	d_gene	CDR3aa	CDR3nt
TRBJ1-2	few	TRBV19	-	CATLQGGSYTF	TGTGCCACCCTGCAGGGCGGAAGCTACACCTTC
TRBJ2-5	-	TRBV7-2	-	CASGRYQETQYF	TGTGCCAGCGGGAGGTACCAAGAGACCCAGTACTTC
TRBJ1-1	-	TRBV5-1	-	CASSFGGSPNTEAFF	TGCGCCAGCAGCTTTGGGGGCTCCCCAAACACTGAAGCTTTCTTT
TRBJ2-7	few	TRBV28	-	CATKGGAGGTAYEQYF	TGTGCCACCAAGGGTGGGGCAGGGGGGACCGCTTACGAGCAGTACTTC
TRBJ1-1	-	TRBV2	-	CASSETELNTEAFF	TGTGCCAGCAGTGAGACAGAGCTGAACACTGAAGCTTTCTTT
TRBJ1-6	-	TRBV2	-	CASSRGENSPLHF	TGTGCCAGCAGTAGGGGTGAAAATTCCCCCCTCCACTTT
TRBJ2-7	-	TRBV2	TRBD2	CASSEGLALRGEQYF	TGTGCCAGCAGTGAGGGACTAGCACTGCGAGGCGAGCAGTACTTC
TRBJ2-1	-	TRBV6-1	TRBD1	CASKRDRVDNEQFF	TGTGCCAGCAAACGGGACAGGGTGGACAATGAGCAGTTCTTC
TRBJ1-6	-	TRBV5-6	-	CASSLRQGGSYNSPLHF	TGTGCCAGCAGCTTGCGGCAGGGAGGGTCCTATAATTCACCCCTCCACTTT
TRBJ1-4	-	TRBV5-1	-	CASSFTAGKEKLFF	TGCGCCAGCAGCTTTACCGCAGGGAAGGAAAAACTGTTTTTT
TRBJ2-3	-	TRBV5-1	TRBD2	CASRRTSGGPTDTQYF	TGCGCCAGCAGGAGGACTAGCGGGGGCCCTACAGATACGCAGTATTTT
TRBJ1-6	once	TRBV6-1	-	CASSEAWGGNSPLHF	TGTGCCAGCAGTGAAGCTTGGGGAGGCAATTCACCCCTCCACTTT
TRBJ2-2	-	TRBV5-1	-	CASSLERLGTGELFF	TGCGCCAGCAGCTTGGAGCGGCTTGGCACCGGGGAGCTGTTTTTT
TRBJ2-7	-	TRBV7-2	-	CASSLQFYEQYF	TGTGCCAGCAGCTTACAGTTCTACGAGCAGTACTTC
TRBJ1-6	-	TRBV7-9	TRBD1	CASSLEARGNSPLHF	TGTGCCAGCAGCCTTGAGGCCAGGGGGAATTCACCCCTCCACTTT
TRBJ1-5	-	TRBV12-5	-	CASGLVQGPGEPQHF	TGTGCTAGTGGTTTGGTACAGGGTCCCGGAGAGCCCCAGCATTTT
TRBJ2-1	-	TRBV7-9	-	CASSSPGGGTYNEQFF	TGTGCCAGCAGCTCTCCTGGGGGGGGCACCTACAATGAGCAGTTCTTC
TRBJ2-1	-	TRBV4-1	TRBD2	CASSQDSLAGVHNEQFF	TGCGCCAGCAGCCAAGACTCCTTGGCGGGGGTTCACAATGAGCAGTTCTTC
TRBJ1-2	-	TRBV7-2	-	CASSGSLQGSVAYGYTF	TGTGCCAGCAGCGGATCATTACAGGGATCGGTGGCCTATGGCTACACCTTC
TRBJ1-1	-	TRBV9	-	CASSVDGNTEAFF	TGTGCCAGCAGCGTAGACGGGAACACTGAAGCTTTCTTT
TRBJ2-7	-	TRBV27	-	CASSPIPRGYEQYF	TGTGCCAGCAGTCCAATCCCACGCGGGTATGAGCAGTACTTC
TRBJ1-1	-	TRBV11-2	-	CASSHNKGQPFNTEAFF	TGTGCCAGCAGCCATAATAAAGGACAGCCTTTTAACACTGAAGCTTTCTTT
TRBJ2-5	-	TRBV19	TRBD2	CASSTPGGETQYF	TGTGCCAGTAGTACCCCGGGGGGAGAGACCCAGTACTTC
TRBJ1-4	-	TRBV5-8	TRBD1	CASSPGQRNEKLFF	TGTGCCAGCAGCCCGGGACAGAGGAATGAAAAACTGTTTTTT
TRBJ2-5	-	TRBV5-1	-	CASSLAERKETQYF	TGCGCCAGCAGCTTGGCCGAGCGGAAAGAGACCCAGTACTTC
TRBJ2-5	-	TRBV7-2	-	CASSIMTGEETQYF	TGTGCCAGCAGCATTATGACTGGAGAAGAGACCCAGTACTTC
TRBJ2-2	-	TRBV10-3	-	CAIRGNFGGELFF	TGTGCCATCCGGGGGAATTTCGGCGGGGAGCTGTTTTTT
TRBJ1-5	-	TRBV10-3	TRBD1	CAIRPGTGNQPQHF	TGTGCCATCAGGCCCGGGACAGGGAATCAGCCCCAGCATTTT
TRBJ1-1	-	TRBV4-1	-	CASSQARVARDTEAFF	TGCGCCAGCAGCCAAGCGAGGGTAGCGAGGGACACTGAAGCTTTCTTT
TRBJ1-2	-	TRBV19	TRBD1	CASTLRDRDGYTF	TGTGCCAGTACCCTAAGGGACAGGGATGGCTACACCTTC
TRBJ2-7	-	TRBV4-2	-	CASSQDTTPGTPYEQYF	TGTGCCAGCAGCCAAGATACCACCCCCGGGACACCCTACGAGCAGTACTTC
TRBJ1-1	-	TRBV5-5	-	CASKGGDTEAFF	TGTGCCTCGAAGGGGGGGGACACTGAAGCTTTCTTT
TRBJ2-6	few	TRBV19	-	CASSRNTGSSGANVLTF	TGTGCCAGTAGTCGTAATACAGGCAGCTCTGGGGCCAACGTCCTGACTTTC
TRBJ1-2	-	TRBV27	TRBD1	CASSLWQGGSGYTF	TGTGCCAGCAGTTTATGGCAGGGGGGTTCTGGCTACACCTTC
TRBJ1-2	-	TRBV2	TRBD1	CARDRLSNYGYTF	TGTGCCAGGGACAGGCTATCTAACTATGGCTACACCTTC